This TCR beta chain was sequenced during a study of blood T cells in healthy people across ages (dated by TCRdb to 2015 to 2017). Turning to the overall study: In model experiments, roughly one uniquely barcoded TCR beta cDNA molecule per two T cells was captured by template switching. To avoid experimental bias, donors of different ages were distributed randomly across sequencing lanes. The study measured age-related changes in TCR beta repertoire diversity using deep sequencing normalized with unique cDNA molecular identifiers. Donors were grouped into four age groups: young (average approximately 16 years), middle-aged (about 40), aged (around 56) and long-lived (about 82). Using the same blood draw, the study looked at two additional independent replicas of 1 million unique cDNA reads for two donors, one aged 18 to 29 and the other aged 80 or older. What the work shows at the level of the full study, not this receptor alone: Since profiling was done on bulk unsorted PBMCs, naive and antigen-experienced compartments could not be conclusively compared. Compared with the aged group, the long-lived group had more naive CD4+ T cells, fewer expanded clones and increased TCR diversity, suggesting age selection. The percentage of naive T cells measured by flow cytometry correlated strongly with observed TCR beta diversity. Observed TCR beta diversity per million T cells fell roughly linearly with age, and a significant reduction was already apparent by age about 38. The CMV infection status of donors was not known, potentially confounding age-related changes in expanded clonotypes. Estimates of total diversity from one million sequenced T cells were regarded as lower bounds and underestimates.

From cysteine to phenylalanine, the CDR3 is 13 amino acids long. The DNA shown is the 39-base CDR3, in frame from base 1. Between the V and J ends, shortened by 4 bases and 6 bases respectively, the junction contains 13 bases. Via the germline V gene, CDR1 is SGHRS and CDR2 YFSETQ. This clonotype was seen only a few times. Its specific antigen is unknown. No base quality information exists; no much larger clone differs at one position. Library creation used 5' RACE. Sequencing was performed on an Illumina HiSeq 2500. A second PCR of about 6 to 11 cycles was performed with a sample-barcoded 5' primer and a J-beta primer mix. Each TCR beta cDNA molecule received a unique molecular identifier from a template-switch 5' adaptor carrying 12 random nucleotides. Each sample yielded at least 2.5 million CDR3-containing paired-end reads. First-strand cDNA synthesis was performed from all RNA using the Mint cDNA synthesis kit, with priming by a TRBC-specific oligonucleotide. Following uracil-DNA glycosylase treatment, all cDNA underwent a first 18-cycle PCR with the universal primers M1SS and BC2_uni_R. In the source study's methods: For normalization, 1 million high-quality reads were randomly selected from each sample, with every read carrying a distinct molecular identifier. Instead of being binned into consensus sequences, reads that shared molecular identifiers were thrown out. CDR3 identification, clonotype clustering and error correction used MiTCR with a Q25 quality threshold and the strictest error-elimination algorithm. Lower-bound total TCR beta diversity was estimated with a nonparametric unseen species model using Euler transformation. TCRdb itself trimmed the public reads at Q25 with fastp, ran MiXCR and retained productive beta chains. For every CDR3 protein sequence, its rows merge into one entry that carries the most common genes and DNA. It is TCRdb's table, rather than the study itself, that gives the V and J calls and clone size. For this sample there are hundreds of thousands of distinct CDR3 sequences; roughly a quarter appear just once. About 30% of the sample goes to the ten largest clones.

Systemically healthy Caucasian individuals from Russia, approximately 39 in total and aged about 6 to 90 years, were included as donors. Around 9.8 milliliters of peripheral blood were collected from each donor into EDTA-treated Vacutainer tubes. Ficoll-Paque density-gradient centrifugation was used to isolate PBMCs, with at least 7 million obtained per sample. Trizol reagent was used to extract total RNA from PBMCs, with at least 6 micrograms per sample. The percentages of naive CD45RAhigh/CD27high T cells were determined by flow cytometry on a PBMC aliquot from every donor. The specimen sequenced was blood. The V and J genes are TRBV5-1 and TRBJ1-2, and possibly TRBD1, on 5 matching bases. This sequence was found in an older woman in good health. The CDR3 region has the sequence CASSRMGEDGYTF. The DNA sequence is TGCGCCAGCAGCCGTATGGGGGAGGATGGCTACACCTTC.